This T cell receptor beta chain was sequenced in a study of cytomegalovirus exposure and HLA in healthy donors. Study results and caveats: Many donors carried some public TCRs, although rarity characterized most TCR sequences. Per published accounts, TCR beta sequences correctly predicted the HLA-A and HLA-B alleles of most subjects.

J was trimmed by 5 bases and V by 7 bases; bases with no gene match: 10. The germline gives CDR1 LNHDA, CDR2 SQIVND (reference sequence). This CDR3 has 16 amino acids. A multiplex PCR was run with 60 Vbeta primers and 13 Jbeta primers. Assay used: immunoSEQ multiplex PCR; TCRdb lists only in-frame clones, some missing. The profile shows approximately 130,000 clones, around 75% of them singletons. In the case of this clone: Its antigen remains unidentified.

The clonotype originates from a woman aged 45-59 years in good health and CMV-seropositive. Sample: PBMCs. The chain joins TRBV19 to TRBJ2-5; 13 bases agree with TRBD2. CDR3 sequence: CASMESGTSGVETQYF. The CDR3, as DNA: TGTGCCAGTATGGAATCCGGGACTAGCGGGGTGGAGACCCAGTACTTC. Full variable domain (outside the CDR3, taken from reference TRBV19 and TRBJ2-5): DGGITQSPKYLFRKEGQNVTLSCEQNLNHDAMYWYRQDPGQGLRLIYYSQIVNDFQKGDIAEGYSVSREKKESFPLTVTSAQKNPTAFYLCASMESGTSGVETQYFGPGTRLLVL.